These T cell receptor beta chains were read from a single sample in a study of blood T cells in healthy people across ages. Each CDR3 protein gets one entry after TCRdb re-called the 5' RACE reads with MiXCR. The table records about 970,000 distinct CDR3 sequences, roughly 51% of them present only once. The specimen sequenced was blood. The receptors come from a woman aged 60 to 75 in good health. Both conserved end residues are part of each CDR3. D genes are given only for firm matches. Only part of the rows carry a size: once, few, many, or a class if the clone is expanded.

TRBJ2-5 . TRBV20-1 . TGCAGTGCTAGAGATTTGGCAGAAGAGACCCAGTACTTC CSARDLAEETQYF
TRBJ2-7 . TRBV5-1 . TGCGCCAGCAGTTATGAACAGGGTTACAATGAGCAGTACTTC CASSYEQGYNEQYF
TRBJ2-7 . TRBV28 . TGTGCCAGCAGCCCTCGAGGTTTTAACTCCTACGAGCAGTACTTC CASSPRGFNSYEQYF
TRBJ2-7 . TRBV12-5 TRBD1 TGTGCTAGTGGTCGGGACAGCTCCTACGAGCAGTACTTC CASGRDSSYEQYF
TRBJ2-2 . TRBV12-3/TRBV12-4 . TGTGCCAGCAGTTTCCAGGTGATGGGGGCCACCGGGGAGCTGTTTTTT CASSFQVMGATGELFF
TRBJ2-7 few TRBV4-1 TRBD1 TGCGCCAGCAGCCAAGAGAGACAGGGCCCCGAGCAGTACTTC CASSQERQGPEQYF
TRBJ1-1 few TRBV12-1 . TGTGCCAGCAGCTTCTCAGGGGTGTATGCTTTCTTT CASSFSGVYAFF
TRBJ1-5 . TRBV6-2/TRBV6-3 TRBD1 TGTGCCAGCAGACCGCAGGGGGCGAGAAATCAGCCCCAGCATTTT CASRPQGARNQPQHF
TRBJ2-5 few TRBV20-1 . TGCAGTGCTAGAGATAGTAGGGTTTGGGAGACCCAGTACTTC CSARDSRVWETQYF
TRBJ2-1 . TRBV7-8 . TGTGCCAGCAGCCCTCGGACCATAGACTCCTACAATGAGCAGTTCTTC CASSPRTIDSYNEQFF
TRBJ2-7 . TRBV28 TRBD2 TGTGCCAGCAGTGGACTAGCGGTGACCTACGAGCAGTACTTC CASSGLAVTYEQYF
TRBJ2-1 . TRBV6-1 . TGTGCCAGCAGTGAATGGAGCTACAATGAGCAGTTCTTC CASSEWSYNEQFF
TRBJ1-2 once TRBV9 . TGTGCCAGCAGCGTAGGTGTCACAAGAGAAGCTAACTATGGCTACACCTTC CASSVGVTREANYGYTF
TRBJ2-7 . TRBV5-1 TRBD1 TGCGCCAGCAGGTGGGACAGGAGCTACGAGCAGTACTTC CASRWDRSYEQYF
TRBJ2-7 . TRBV20-1 TRBD2 TGCAGTGCTAGAAGGCTAGCGGGAACAAACGAGCAGTACTTC CSARRLAGTNEQYF
TRBJ2-1 once TRBV11-2 . TGTGCCAGCAGCCTAGGAGGTACCCTCGCATCCCGGTTCTTC CASSLGGTLASRFF
TRBJ1-4 few TRBV29-1 . TGCAGCGTTGACACTTTAACCCCGGGGGAAAAACTGTTTTTT CSVDTLTPGEKLFF
TRBJ2-7 . TRBV4-1 TRBD1 TGCGCCAGCAGCCAAGATCAGGGACAGGGCTCCTACGAGCAGTACTTC CASSQDQGQGSYEQYF
TRBJ2-1 . TRBV5-1 TRBD2 TGCGCCAGCAGCTTGGCGGGTCTAGCGGGAAACAATGAGCAGTTCTTC CASSLAGLAGNNEQFF
TRBJ2-2 few TRBV5-4 . TGTGCCAGCAGCCCCGCGGGGCGGGAATCCACCGGGGAGCTGTTTTTT CASSPAGRESTGELFF
TRBJ2-5 few TRBV10-1 TRBD2 TGCGCCAGCAGTGAGTCTAAGGCTAGCGGGAGTAGGGAAGAGACCCAGTACTTC CASSESKASGSREETQYF
TRBJ2-7 . TRBV10-3 TRBD1 TGTGCCATCAGTACGGACAGGGGGGGCGAGCAGTACTTC CAISTDRGGEQYF
TRBJ1-2 . TRBV29-1 . TGCAGCGTTGAGTCGCAGGGTACTAACTATGGCTACACCTTC CSVESQGTNYGYTF
TRBJ2-1 . TRBV10-3 . TGTGCCATCAGAGTTTCCTACAATGAGCAGTTCTTC CAIRVSYNEQFF
TRBJ2-5 . TRBV20-1 . TGCAGTCACGCAGGAGCCGAGGGTGTGAAGACCCAGTACTTC CSHAGAEGVKTQYF
TRBJ2-1 . TRBV12-3/TRBV12-4 TRBD2 TGTGCCAGCAGTCTGGACGTACTAGCGGGAGGGAATGAGCAGTTCTTC CASSLDVLAGGNEQFF
TRBJ2-7 . TRBV12-3/TRBV12-4 TRBD2 TGTGCCAGCAGCCTGACTAGCGGGGGGTACAATGAGCAGTACTTC CASSLTSGGYNEQYF
TRBJ1-2 . TRBV29-1 . TGCAGCGTTGATCCCCGCGGAGGAAACTATGGCTACACCTTC CSVDPRGGNYGYTF
TRBJ2-3 . TRBV20-1 . TGCAGTGCTTTACACGGGGAGGACCCCACAGATACGCAGTATTTT CSALHGEDPTDTQYF
TRBJ1-2 . TRBV7-2 . TGTGCCAGCAGCTTAGCGGCGGTCTATGGCTACACCTTC CASSLAAVYGYTF
TRBJ2-5 . TRBV28 TRBD1 TGTGCCAGCAGTTCTGGGGGTGGACAGGGGCGAAAGTACTTC CASSSGGGQGRKYF
TRBJ2-4 few TRBV7-8 . TGTGCCAGCAGCTCGGGGGACATCCGTGAAAACATTCAGTACTTC CASSSGDIRENIQYF
TRBJ2-1 . TRBV11-2 . TGTGCCAGCAGCCCGGGGTTCGTTCCAAATGAGCAGTTCTTC CASSPGFVPNEQFF
TRBJ2-7 . TRBV6-2/TRBV6-3 TRBD2 TGTGCCAGCAAGCGGACTAGCGGGATCGTCGGGGACGAGCAGTACTTC CASKRTSGIVGDEQYF
TRBJ1-4 . TRBV20-1 TRBD1 TGCAGTGCCGGACAGGGAGTTCGGGAAAAACTGTTTTTT CSAGQGVREKLFF
TRBJ2-7 . TRBV10-2 TRBD1 TGCGCCAGCAGCAGGGACAGAGATAACTACGAGCAGTACTTC CASSRDRDNYEQYF
TRBJ2-3 . TRBV5-1 TRBD1 TGCGCCAGCGCGATGACAGGGTTAGATACGCAGTATTTT CASAMTGLDTQYF
TRBJ2-1 . TRBV28 TRBD1 TGTGCCGGCAGTGTTGGGACAGGGAATGAGCAGTTCTTC CAGSVGTGNEQFF
TRBJ2-5 . TRBV28 . TGTGCCACCGAGATCCCCGGGACCCAAGAGACCCAGTACTTC CATEIPGTQETQYF
TRBJ2-3 many TRBV29-1 . TGCAGCGTCGCCCGGGGCAGGGCAGATACGCAGTATTTT CSVARGRADTQYF
TRBJ2-6 . TRBV6-8 TRBD1 TGTGCCAGCAGATCGGGACAGCCCTCTGGGGCCAACGTCCTGACTTTC CASRSGQPSGANVLTF
TRBJ2-7 few TRBV5-1 TRBD1 TGCGCCAGCAGCTTGGTTGCGACAGGGGGCGTGTACGAGCAGTACTTC CASSLVATGGVYEQYF
TRBJ2-5 . TRBV2 . TGTGCCAGCAGTGATAGGGACCACCAAGAGACCCAGTACTTC CASSDRDHQETQYF
TRBJ1-2 . TRBV29-1 . TGCAGCGTCGACCACAGCTTAGGCAATGGCTACACCTTC CSVDHSLGNGYTF
TRBJ2-7 once TRBV7-2 TRBD2 TGTGCCAGCAGCTTACTGGGACTAGCGGGAGTCTCCTCCTACAATGAGCAGTACTTC CASSLLGLAGVSSYNEQYF
TRBJ2-7 few TRBV9 . TGTGCCAGCAGCGTAGCTACGGCAGGGGAACCCTACGAGCAGTACTTC CASSVATAGEPYEQYF
TRBJ2-3 . TRBV28 TRBD1 TGTGCCACTACCCAGGGGTTAGGGACAGATACGCGGTATTTT CATTQGLGTDTRYF
TRBJ2-5 few TRBV15 . TGTGCCACCAGCAGAGAGAGCCAACAAGAGACCCAGTACTTC CATSRESQQETQYF
TRBJ2-1 . TRBV2 . TGTGCCAGCAGTGCATTTCTCGGGCCCTACAATGAGCAGTTCTTC CASSAFLGPYNEQFF
TRBJ1-4 . TRBV12-3/TRBV12-4 TRBD1 TGTGCCAGCAGTGACAGGGGTCGAACTAATGAAAAACTGTTTTTT CASSDRGRTNEKLFF
TRBJ1-2 . TRBV28 TRBD1 TGTGCCAGCAGTTCAGACAGGGGTGGGAGGTATGGCTACACCTTC CASSSDRGGRYGYTF
TRBJ1-1 . TRBV20-1 . TGCAGTGCTTTTACAGGTGCCCCCTTAATTAGCGCTGAAGCTTTCTTT CSAFTGAPLISAEAFF